The present entry profiles one T cell receptor (beta chain) with its context. Its antigen is unknown. The data derive from a study of T cells expressing NK-cell markers. Study-level results: Over 5 donors carried dominant NKG2C+ clonotypes that made up roughly 1.0-8% of their CD8+ T cells.

The CDR3 runs to 15 residues. Per the germline V gene, CDR1 is MNHEY and CDR2 is SVGAGI. 5'RACE template switching with UMIs produced the TCR beta cDNA. With the 5' RACE reads reprocessed, TCRdb shows one record per CDR3 protein and no DNA. The sample table includes about 440,000 distinct CDR3 sequences. This clonotype was sampled from a woman between 18 and 69 years old in good health. The chain couples TRBV6-5 to TRBJ2-2. The sample comprised blood T cells: a sorted CD56 or NKG2C T cell subset, CD4+ or CD8+ T cells, or bulk PBMC T cells (not recorded which). CDR3 protein: CASSSPALNTGELFF.